Listed below are T cell receptor beta chains from one sample, sequenced in a study of OX40 agonist ivuxolimab in advanced cancers. This table comes from immunoSEQ multiplex PCR, and its TCRdb copy is limited to in-frame clones, with some not included. Among some 95,000 clones listed, about 88% were seen once. The material sequenced was CD4+ or CD8+ T cells sorted from blood, taken in a trial of the OX40 agonist ivuxolimab. These receptors were obtained from an adult with an advanced solid tumor such as melanoma, head and neck, liver or kidney cancer. CDR3s include the opening cysteine and the closing phenylalanine or tryptophan. The order of the fields is J gene, V gene, D gene, clone size, CDR3 protein, CDR3 DNA. D genes are given only for firm matches. Part of the rows lack a size; the others show once, few, many or a class for expanded clones.

TRBJ2-5	TRBV7-6	.	.	CASSLDTGQETQYF	TGTGCCAGCAGCTTAGATACGGGGCAAGAGACCCAGTACTTC
TRBJ1-2	TRBV6-1	TRBD1	once	CASSPGQGLHGYTF	TGTGCCAGCAGCCCGGGACAGGGACTACATGGCTACACCTTC
TRBJ1-3	TRBV6-5	.	.	CASSHLGGSGNTIYF	TGTGCCAGCAGTCACTTAGGGGGCTCTGGAAACACCATATATTTT
TRBJ2-1	TRBV19	TRBD2	.	CASTSLASGRSYEQFF	TGTGCCAGTACCTCTCTGGCTAGCGGGAGATCTTATGAGCAGTTCTTC
TRBJ2-2	TRBV4-3	.	once	CASSQELVNTGELFF	TGCGCCAGCAGCCAAGAACTCGTCAACACCGGGGAGCTGTTTTTT
TRBJ2-2	TRBV7-3	TRBD2	.	CASSQLAGGPGGELFF	TGTGCCAGCAGCCAACTAGCGGGAGGCCCCGGCGGGGAGCTGTTTTTT
TRBJ2-3	TRBV12-5	.	.	CASGMNTDTQYF	TGTGCTAGTGGTATGAACACAGATACGCAGTATTTT
TRBJ2-3	TRBV9	.	.	CASSLEGRVSTDTQYF	TGTGCCAGCAGCCTAGAGGGGCGGGTTAGCACAGATACGCAGTATTTT
TRBJ2-3	TRBV7-2	.	.	CASSLLSGFSTDTQYF	TGTGCCAGCAGCTTACTCAGCGGATTCAGCACAGATACGCAGTATTTT
TRBJ2-5	TRBV29-1	.	.	CSVELNQETQYF	TGCAGCGTAGAGCTAAACCAAGAGACCCAGTACTTC
TRBJ1-2	TRBV30	.	.	CAWRAGLLYGYTF	TGTGCCTGGAGGGCGGGACTCCTCTATGGCTACACCTTC
TRBJ2-2	TRBV2	.	once	CASNVEGEVGELFF	TGTGCCAGCAACGTGGAGGGGGAAGTCGGGGAGCTGTTTTTT
TRBJ2-1	TRBV7-3	TRBD2	.	CASSFRGLADNEQFF	TGTGCCAGCAGCTTTAGAGGACTAGCGGACAATGAGCAGTTCTTC
TRBJ1-1	TRBV2	.	.	CASSEARQDF	TGTGCCAGCAGTGAAGCCCGACAGGATTTT
TRBJ2-1	TRBV4-3	.	once	CASSQDQGTYNEQFF	TGCGCCAGCAGCCAAGATCAGGGGACGTACAATGAGCAGTTCTTC
TRBJ1-1	TRBV6-6	TRBD1	.	CASTDRQGQAFF	TGTGCCAGCACCGACCGACAGGGGCAAGCTTTCTTT
TRBJ2-2	TRBV5-1	.	.	CASSLAQLTGELFF	TGCGCCAGCAGCTTGGCACAGCTCACCGGGGAGCTGTTTTTT
TRBJ2-7	TRBV30	TRBD1	.	CAWSRTGTHEQYF	TGTGCCTGGAGCCGGACAGGGACCCACGAGCAGTACTTC
TRBJ2-7	TRBV29-1	.	.	CSVGGAVFYEQYF	TGCAGCGTGGGGGGGGCGGTCTTCTACGAGCAGTACTTC
TRBJ2-1	TRBV18	TRBD2	.	CASSPTSGGGIGEQFF	TGTGCCAGCTCACCGACTAGCGGGGGGGGGATCGGTGAGCAGTTCTTC
TRBJ2-1	TRBV28	.	.	CASSSITSGSYNEQFF	TGTGCCAGCAGCTCTATAACCTCTGGCTCCTACAATGAGCAGTTCTTC
TRBJ1-2	TRBV5-1	TRBD1	once	CASSLGGTGLDYGYTF	TGCGCCAGCAGCTTGGGGGGGACAGGCCTGGACTATGGCTACACCTTC
TRBJ1-1	TRBV11-1	.	once	CASSSRGGGTEAFF	TGTGCCAGCAGCTCAAGGGGAGGTGGTACTGAAGCTTTCTTT
TRBJ1-1	TRBV5-8	.	.	CASSFAGGMNTEAFF	TGTGCCAGCAGCTTCGCGGGGGGCATGAACACTGAAGCTTTCTTT
TRBJ2-3	TRBV10-1	.	.	CASSVGRTDTQYF	TGCGCCAGCAGTGTTGGGAGGACAGATACGCAGTATTTT
TRBJ1-5	TRBV19	.	few	CASTLLPGQNQPQHF	TGTGCCAGTACCTTACTCCCGGGCCAAAATCAGCCCCAGCATTTT
TRBJ2-1	TRBV13	.	once	CASSLPGQNNEQFF	TGTGCCAGCAGCCTCCCGGGGCAAAACAATGAGCAGTTCTTC
TRBJ2-3	TRBV18	TRBD1	.	CASSLGTGGTDTQYF	TGTGCCAGCTCACTTGGGACAGGGGGCACAGATACGCAGTATTTT
TRBJ2-2	TRBV6-5	.	.	CASKRTANTGELFF	TGTGCCAGCAAGCGGACGGCGAACACCGGGGAGCTGTTTTTT
TRBJ2-6	TRBV11-3	.	.	CASAGGGSSGANVLTF	TGTGCCAGCGCCGGAGGGGGAAGCTCTGGGGCCAACGTCCTGACTTTC
TRBJ2-7	TRBV28	.	.	CASIPGLGNHEQYF	TGTGCCAGCATTCCCGGGCTGGGAAACCACGAGCAGTACTTC
TRBJ1-2	TRBV5-1	.	.	CASSRDGANYGYTF	TGCGCCAGCAGCCGGGACGGAGCTAACTATGGCTACACCTTC
TRBJ2-5	TRBV7-2	TRBD2	.	CASSSRTSGKEETQYF	TGTGCCAGCAGCTCAAGGACTAGCGGAAAAGAAGAGACCCAGTACTTC
TRBJ2-1	TRBV19	TRBD2	.	CASSSGRPYNEQFF	TGTGCCAGTAGTAGCGGGAGACCCTACAATGAGCAGTTCTTC
TRBJ1-4	TRBV28	TRBD1	.	CASTPSERTGLEKLFF	TGTGCCAGCACCCCCTCGGAAAGGACAGGGTTGGAAAAACTGTTTTTT
TRBJ1-6	TRBV30	TRBD1	.	CAWSGTGGRVGILEHLSPLHF	TGTGCCTGGAGCGGGACAGGGGGCCGCGTGGGCATCCTCGAACATCTTTCACCCCTCCACTTT
TRBJ2-1	TRBV4-2	TRBD2	.	CASSHILAANYNEQFF	TGTGCCAGCAGCCACATACTAGCGGCAAACTACAATGAGCAGTTCTTC
TRBJ1-5	TRBV11-2	TRBD1	few	CASSPDRDQPQHF	TGTGCCAGCAGCCCGGACAGGGATCAGCCCCAGCATTTT
TRBJ2-1	TRBV18	.	.	CASSLLVAESYNEQFF	TGTGCCAGCTCGCTCTTGGTAGCGGAGTCCTACAATGAGCAGTTCTTC
TRBJ2-1	TRBV7-2	TRBD2	.	CASSVTSGSYNEQFF	TGTGCCAGCAGCGTTACTAGCGGGTCATACAATGAGCAGTTCTTC
TRBJ2-5	TRBV6-1	.	.	CASSEENWRPQETQYF	TGTGCCAGCAGTGAAGAAAATTGGCGGCCACAAGAGACCCAGTACTTC
TRBJ1-5	TRBV6-4	.	once	CASSDRGGQPQHF	TGTGCCAGCAGTGACAGGGGTGGTCAGCCCCAGCATTTT
TRBJ1-6	TRBV5-1	.	.	CASSEQSHYNSPLHF	TGCGCCAGCAGCGAACAGTCCCACTATAATTCACCCCTCCACTTT
TRBJ2-5	TRBV7-2	TRBD2	.	CASRAGAGETQYF	TGTGCCAGCAGAGCGGGAGCGGGGGAGACCCAGTACTTC
TRBJ2-4	TRBV7-2	.	.	CASSFDVKNIQYF	TGTGCCAGCAGCTTTGATGTCAAAAACATTCAGTACTTC
TRBJ1-1	TRBV21-1	.	.	CDRGLNTEAFF	TGTGACCGGGGCCTGAACACTGAAGCTTTCTTT